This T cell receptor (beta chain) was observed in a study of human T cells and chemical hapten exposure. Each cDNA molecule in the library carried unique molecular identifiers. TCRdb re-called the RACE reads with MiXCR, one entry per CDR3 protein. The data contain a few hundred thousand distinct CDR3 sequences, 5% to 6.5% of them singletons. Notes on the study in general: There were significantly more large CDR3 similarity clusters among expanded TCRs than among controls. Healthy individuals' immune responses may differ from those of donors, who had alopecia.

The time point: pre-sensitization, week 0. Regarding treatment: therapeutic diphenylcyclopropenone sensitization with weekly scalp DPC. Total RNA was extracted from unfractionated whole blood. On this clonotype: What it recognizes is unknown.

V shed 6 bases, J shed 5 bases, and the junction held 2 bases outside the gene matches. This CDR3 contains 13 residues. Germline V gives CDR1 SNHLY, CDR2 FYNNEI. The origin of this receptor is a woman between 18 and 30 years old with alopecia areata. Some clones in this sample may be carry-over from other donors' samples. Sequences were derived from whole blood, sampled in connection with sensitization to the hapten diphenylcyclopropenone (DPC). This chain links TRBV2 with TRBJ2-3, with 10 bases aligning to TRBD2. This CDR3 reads CASRASGRDTQYF. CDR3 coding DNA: TGTGCCAGCAGGGCTAGCGGGAGAGATACGCAGTATTTT.